A single sample gave rise to the 8 T cell receptor beta chains below, sequenced in a study of blood T cell repertoires in COVID-19 (dated by TCRdb to 2020 to 2022). To prepare the library, the immunoSEQ multiplex PCR assay was applied. The clones in this table, taken by TCRdb from immuneACCESS, are in-frame only. Not every clone is retained; where verified, under half of the shortfall comes from an unresolved V gene, and the cause of the rest is unknown. The sample table holds 300,000 or so clones, of which about 89% were seen once. The ten largest clones add up to 7.8% of the sample. Source material: peripheral blood. These receptor sequences come from a woman aged 45 to 65 who had recovered from COVID-19.

CDR3: CASSLAPGLAGVSSYNEQFF. DNA for the CDR3: TGCGCCAGCAGCTTGGCACCGGGACTAGCGGGAGTAAGCTCCTACAATGAGCAGTTCTTC. The J gene is TRBJ2-1, the V gene TRBV5-1, with 14 bases aligning to TRBD2. Germline assignment: CDR1 SGHRS and CDR2 YFSETQ. J gave up 0 bases and V 0 bases, and 8 bases lay outside the gene matches. The CDR3 totals 20 residues.

The chain carries TRBV11-3 and TRBJ1-5; D may be TRBD1 (6 bases). V lost 5 bases, J lost 6 bases, and 20 bases lay in between. CDR3 size: 16 residues. CDR1 is SGHNT, CDR2 YENEEA, per germline. In DNA, the CDR3 is TGTGCCAGCAGCCCCCTGCATGGACAGCGGCCTCAGCCCCAGCATTTT. This sequence encodes CASSPLHGQRPQPQHF.

This chain uses TRBV6-4 with TRBJ2-3; 11 bases map to TRBD2. There are 18 residues in the CDR3. Per the germline V gene, CDR1 is MRHNA and CDR2 is SNTAGT. The J segment lost 4 bases and the V segment lost 3 bases, leaving 12 bases of the junction unmatched. CDR3 in DNA: TGTGCCAGCAGTGAGGGTAGCGGGGGGGCCAATATCCCAGATACGCAGTATTTT. Protein: CASSEGSGGANIPDTQYF.

This clone was seen only a few times. The rearrangement links TRBV7-2 to TRBJ1-6, with 11 bases matching TRBD1. CDR3 length equals 17 residues. J gave up 8 bases and V 5 bases, and 11 bases lay outside the gene matches. From germline, CDR1 is SGHTA and CDR2 FQGNSA. CDR3 nucleotides: TGTGCCAGCAGCCCAAGATCAACGGGACAGGGGGATTCACCCCTCCACTTT. Its translation is CASSPRSTGQGDSPLHF.

The chain carries TRBV28 and TRBJ1-5; tentatively, D is TRBD1 (6 bases). Trimming took off 8 bases at V and 4 bases at J, with 15 bases between the two ends. The CDR3 is made up of 14 amino acids. Looked up from germline, CDR1 is MDHEN and CDR2 is SYDVKM. The CDR3 DNA sequence: TGTGCCAGCCTGGGGGCAGGGTCTAATCAGCCCCAGCATTTT. It codes for CASLGAGSNQPQHF.

The chain employs TRBV7-2 and TRBJ1-3; TRBD1 is a possible D gene (6 bases). Germline V CDR1 and CDR2: SGHTA, FQGNSA. Trimming took off 6 bases at V and 0 bases at J, with 15 bases between the two ends. This CDR3 has 16 amino acids. The CDR3 loop is CASSQTRTASGNTIYF. CDR3 DNA: TGTGCCAGCAGTCAAACCCGGACAGCCTCTGGAAACACCATATATTTT.

This sequence joins TRBV6-1 and TRBJ2-3, with no clear D. The germline V and J ends were trimmed by 3 bases and 4 bases, with 14 bases remaining between them. The CDR3 contains 15 residues. Germline V lookup: CDR1 MNHNS, CDR2 SASEGT. The CDR3 loop reads CASSDDFPSPDTQYF. CDR3 coding DNA: TGTGCCAGCAGTGACGACTTCCCCAGCCCAGATACGCAGTATTTT.

This clone was seen at least ten times. The CDR3 DNA is TGTGCCAGCAGTTCGGGGAGGAACACTGAAGCTTTCTTT. Its translation is CASSSGRNTEAFF. The chain uses TRBV27 and TRBJ1-1, with D hard to call. V was clipped by 4 bases and J by 1 base, with 7 bases between them. The CDR3 is made up of 13 amino acids. Germline CDR1 and CDR2: MNHEY and SMNVEV (reference sequence).